Below are 14 T cell receptor beta chains sequenced from a single sample in a study of blood T cell repertoires in COVID-19. The assay was immunoSEQ multiplex PCR, and TCRdb's table has in-frame clones only and misses some. Here the sample spans 85,000 to 120,000 clones, about 90% being singletons. Material for sequencing was peripheral blood. These receptors all come from a man younger than 30 with acute or convalescent COVID-19.

On this clone itself: Additional DNA sequences in this sample encode the identical CDR3. This sequence joins TRBV11-3 and TRBJ1-2, with D tentatively TRBD1 (6 bases). The CDR3 loop spans 17 amino acids. The V and J ends lost 5 bases and 5 bases respectively, with 24 bases between them. Germline V gene lookup returns CDR1 SGHNT and CDR2 YENEEA. The CDR3 is CASSLSRGQRKHYGYTF. CDR3 coding DNA: TGTGCCAGCAGCCTCTCGAGAGGACAGCGAAAACATTATGGCTACACCTTC.

This chain joins TRBV7-9 and TRBJ1-1; D remains unclear. CDR1 and CDR2 from the germline V gene are SEHNR and FQNEAQ (reference sequence). V was pared by 1 base and J by 1 base, with 10 bases between. The CDR3 covers 15 residues. In DNA, the CDR3 is TGTGCCAGCAGCTTAGTCGGCGGAGCGAACACTGAAGCTTTCTTT. Encoded protein: CASSLVGGANTEAFF.

This clone has just one count. The rearrangement joins TRBV9 to TRBJ1-1; no clear D gene. The germline V gene encodes CDR1 SGDLS and CDR2 YYNGEE. CDR3 length equals 14 residues. V lost 6 bases and J 6 bases, leaving 18 bases between the germline ends. The CDR3 spells CASTSRSGGPEAFF. CDR3 in DNA: TGTGCCAGCACCTCGAGATCGGGAGGCCCTGAAGCTTTCTTT.

CDR3 loop: CASSPIGTGGTEAFF. DNA for the CDR3: TGCGCCAGCAGCCCAATAGGGACAGGGGGGACTGAAGCTTTCTTT. This rearrangement joins TRBV4-1 to TRBJ1-1, with 11 bases that match TRBD1. CDR1 is MGHRA, CDR2 YSYEKL, per germline. This CDR3 region has 15 residues. Trimming took 4 bases from V and 5 from J; bases not matched to a gene: 6.

The genes are TRBV2 and TRBJ2-7, with 8 bases lining up with TRBD1. Germline assignment: CDR1 SNHLY and CDR2 FYNNEI. The CDR3 totals 13 residues. With 7 bases clipped from V and 9 bases from J, the junction kept 11 bases outside the gene matches. As DNA, the CDR3 is TGTGCCAGCACCCTAGGGACAGGAATATGGCAGTACTTC. As protein: CASTLGTGIWQYF.

This clone was seen only a few times. The chain is built from TRBV6-2 or TRBV6-3 and TRBJ2-7, with TRBD1 matching 7 bases. The germline gives CDR1 MNHEY, CDR2 SVGEGT. The V gene end was trimmed by 6 bases and the J gene end by 3 bases; junction bases not matched to a gene: 11. CDR3 size: 15 residues. The CDR3 nucleotides read TGTGCCAGCAGCTCCACGGGACAGACCTACTACGAGCAGTACTTC. It is translated as CASSSTGQTYYEQYF.

A single count supports this clone. This chain links TRBV5-1 with TRBJ2-3; 8 bases match TRBD1. The CDR3 has 14 amino acids. Looked up from germline, CDR1 is SGHRS and CDR2 is YFSETQ. Losses at the gene ends were 4 bases for V and 0 bases for J; bases not matched to a gene: 1. For the CDR3, the DNA is TGCGCCAGCAGCCGGGACAGGAGCACAGATACGCAGTATTTT. It codes for CASSRDRSTDTQYF.

The chain couples TRBV29-1 to TRBJ2-2; D is unresolved. The CDR3 spans 13 residues. Germline V gene lookup returns CDR1 SQVTM and CDR2 ANQGSEA. V lost 6 bases to trimming and J lost 3 bases, with 11 bases between them. The CDR3 coding sequence is TGCAGCGTGGTGAAGAGTCACACCGGGGAGCTGTTTTTT. This codes for CSVVKSHTGELFF.

The chain has TRBV2 and TRBJ2-1, with D uncertain. The germline CDR1 and CDR2 sequences are SNHLY and FYNNEI. The CDR3 is 11 residues long. The ends were cut back, 5 bases at V and 6 bases at J, with 5 bases in the middle. The CDR3 DNA reads as TGTGCCAGCAGTCTCGGCAATGAGCAGTTCTTC. Amino acids: CASSLGNEQFF.

The chain carries TRBV7-2 and TRBJ2-1; 10 bases map to TRBD2. There are 13 residues in the CDR3. V shed 4 bases and J 6 bases; nucleotides not matched to a gene: 0. Germline V gene sequence: CDR1 SGHTA, CDR2 FQGNSA. The CDR3 region has the DNA TGTGCCAGCAGCTCTAGCGGGGGCAATGAGCAGTTCTTC. This sequence encodes CASSSSGGNEQFF.

J is TRBJ2-1 and V is TRBV7-9, with D possibly TRBD1 on 5 matching bases. Germline-derived CDR1 and CDR2 are SEHNR and FQNEAQ (reference sequence). Trimming removed 1 base at V and 8 bases at J, with 12 bases between. There are 14 residues in the CDR3. As DNA, the CDR3 is TGTGCCAGCAGCTTAGTTCAGGGAATGGATGAGCAGTTCTTC. Translation: CASSLVQGMDEQFF.

The chain carries TRBV3-1 (or the pseudogene TRBV3-2) and TRBJ1-5; a possible D gene is TRBD1 (5 bases). This CDR3 has 17 residues. CDR1 and CDR2 from the germline V gene are LGHDT and YNNKEL (reference sequence). The ends were cut back, 1 base at V and 0 bases at J, with 13 bases in the middle. This CDR3 reads CASSQGLQGLSNQPQHF. CDR3 coding DNA: TGTGCCAGCAGCCAAGGTCTGCAGGGCCTTAGCAATCAGCCCCAGCATTTT.

The chain has TRBV5-6 and TRBJ1-2; D ambiguous. In germline, CDR1 is SGHDT, CDR2 YYEEEE. This CDR3 has 11 amino acids. V dropped 4 bases and J dropped 7 bases, with 8 bases sitting between them. CDR3 sequence: CASSLAGGYTF. The DNA of the CDR3 is TGTGCCAGCAGCCTTGCGGGTGGCTACACCTTC.

The chain has TRBV27 and TRBJ1-1; D is unresolved. CDR1 and CDR2 from the germline V gene are MNHEY and SMNVEV (reference sequence). The CDR3 consists of 14 residues. Trimming removed 0 bases at V and 6 bases at J, with 11 bases between. CDR3 in DNA: TGTGCCAGCAGTTTATCCACAGTGAAGGCTGAAGCTTTCTTT. This translates into CASSLSTVKAEAFF.